Listed below are T cell receptor beta chains from one sample, sequenced in a study of OX40 agonist ivuxolimab in advanced cancers. Sequenced by immunoSEQ multiplex PCR; TCRdb stores in-frame clones only, minus some. Among 75,000 to 100,000 clones, more than 75% were seen once, and the ten largest hold over 0.65%. The sequencing here drew on CD4+ or CD8+ T cells sorted from blood, taken in a trial of the OX40 agonist ivuxolimab. These receptors all come from an adult with an advanced solid tumor such as melanoma, head and neck, liver or kidney cancer. Both conserved end residues are trimmed from each CDR3. The D gene is left open where the match is weak. Some rows mark clone size as missing; the rest say once, few, many or name a class of expanded clone.

TRBJ2-7 | TRBD2 | TRBV28 | - | ASRPPSGSPDYEQY
TRBJ2-1 | TRBD2 | TRBV28 | - | ASSSSSGESSYNEQF
TRBJ2-7 | TRBD1 | TRBV5-6 | few | ASNKQGARYEQY
TRBJ2-3 | - | TRBV25-1 | - | ASSGRNTDTQY
TRBJ1-1 | - | TRBV28 | - | ASTSSTEAF
TRBJ2-7 | - | TRBV6-1 | - | ASSEQLAYEQY
TRBJ2-7 | - | TRBV11-1 | - | ASSETAGPYEQY
TRBJ2-7 | - | TRBV6-5 | - | ASSTGQSNYEQY
TRBJ2-1 | TRBD2 | TRBV19 | - | ASSITSGTYNEQF
TRBJ2-3 | - | TRBV5-1 | - | ASSLAGQTTDTQY
TRBJ2-5 | TRBD2 | TRBV30 | once | AWATSGTQETQY
TRBJ2-7 | - | TRBV5-1 | - | ASSLEPGPSPYEQY
TRBJ1-1 | - | TRBV28 | - | ASSRTVEAF
TRBJ1-3 | - | TRBV7-2 | - | ASSLGRMGSGNTIY
TRBJ1-6 | - | TRBV5-1 | once | ASSLKGSGADSPLH
TRBJ2-3 | TRBD1 | TRBV6-1 | - | ASSERDRGSTDTQY
TRBJ2-5 | TRBD1 | TRBV7-6 | - | ASSFSDRIIQETQY
TRBJ2-3 | - | TRBV30 | - | AWTELTDTQY
TRBJ1-2 | - | TRBV27 | - | ASSLKGKDYGYT
TRBJ2-5 | - | TRBV11-3 | few | ASSLAGSETQY
TRBJ2-7 | - | TRBV30 | - | AWSFLSNEQY
TRBJ1-1 | TRBD1 | TRBV18 | - | ASSPSQGAYIPEAF
TRBJ1-4 | - | TRBV30 | - | AWSYLGSQNEKLF
TRBJ1-2 | - | TRBV28 | - | ASATGWYGYT
TRBJ2-5 | - | TRBV7-9 | - | ASSFLRTVETQY
TRBJ2-7 | TRBD2 | TRBV30 | once | AWSGGYEQY
TRBJ2-1 | - | TRBV7-9 | once | ASSLKDHFLNNEQF
TRBJ1-2 | - | TRBV28 | - | ASKDASGYT
TRBJ1-3 | - | TRBV28 | once | ASSLQASGNTIY
TRBJ2-7 | - | TRBV19 | - | ASSMGGQNSYEQY
TRBJ2-1 | TRBD2 | TRBV7-2 | - | ASSLARGTSVYNEQF
TRBJ2-7 | TRBD2 | TRBV29-1 | - | SVENLAGGPSEQY
TRBJ2-1 | - | TRBV9 | - | ASSRQGFTEQF
TRBJ2-7 | - | TRBV11-2 | - | ASSLNSGAWEQY
TRBJ2-1 | - | TRBV5-1 | - | ASSSSGVSYNEQF
TRBJ2-7 | - | TRBV7-2 | - | ASSFPGSYEQY
TRBJ1-3 | - | TRBV4-2 | - | ASSQVTSGPGNTIY
TRBJ2-1 | - | TRBV7-6 | - | ASSLASDSYNEQF
TRBJ1-1 | - | TRBV6-5 | - | ASSTTSNTEAF
TRBJ1-1 | - | TRBV7-2 | - | ASSPFFAVRTEAF
TRBJ2-5 | TRBD2 | TRBV5-1 | - | ASSQGASSGQETQY
TRBJ1-2 | - | TRBV4-3 | - | ASSQDQAQGANYGYT
TRBJ2-5 | - | TRBV14 | - | ASSQAQGTQY
TRBJ1-4 | - | TRBV14 | - | ASSLQKEKLF
TRBJ2-2 | TRBD2 | TRBV27 | - | ASSLSILAGPNTGELF
TRBJ2-1 | TRBD2 | TRBV13 | - | ASGLGRGNEQF
TRBJ1-5 | - | TRBV19 | - | ASSILGPSNQPQH
TRBJ2-7 | TRBD1 | TRBV7-8 | - | ASSFDRTGGRQY
TRBJ1-1 | TRBD1 | TRBV18 | - | ASSPASDRLAEAF
TRBJ1-1 | - | TRBV10-3 | - | AISESTEATSAEAF
TRBJ1-2 | TRBD1 | TRBV6-5 | - | ASSSGPGQAYGYT
TRBJ1-2 | - | TRBV14 | few | ASSQGGTGNYGYT